The next 9 T cell receptor beta chains were all read from a single sample in a study of spatial heterogeneity in lung cancer. TCRdb re-called the 5' RACE reads through MiXCR, storing one row per CDR3 protein. The sample records more than 20,000 distinct CDR3 sequences, 9.5% to 15% being singletons. Time point indicated: sample taken at primary tumor resection. Extraction of whole RNA from tumor, nontumor lung or frozen PBMC preceded unsorted sequencing. Source: PBMCs, taken at surgery. These receptors were obtained from a female donor with early-stage non-small cell lung cancer.

As regards this clonotype: A much larger clone is a single base away; this may be a read error. The chain links TRBV4-3 to TRBJ2-1; tentatively, D is TRBD1 (5 bases). CDR3 length: 16 amino acids. The germline V gene encodes CDR1 LGHNA and CDR2 YSLEER. This chain's CDR3 is CASNQQDRVGVNEQFF. In DNA, the CDR3 is TGCGCCAGCAACCAACAGGATAGGGTGGGTGTGAATGAGCAGTTCTTC.

In this sample, this clonotype turned up many times. The rearrangement links TRBV28 to TRBJ2-1, with 14 positions matching TRBD2. This CDR3 is 16 amino acids long. J lost 4 bases, V lost 5 bases, and 4 bases had no gene match. The V gene's germline CDR1 is MDHEN and CDR2 SYDVKM. The CDR3 sequence is CASSAGLAGEYNEQFF. The DNA for the CDR3 is TGTGCCAGCAGTGCGGGACTAGCGGGGGAGTACAATGAGCAGTTCTTC.

About this clonotype: Possible read error: a much larger clone is one base away. The rearrangement joins TRBV29-1 to TRBJ1-2; D gene unclear. Deletions cut 2 bases from V and 8 bases from J, with 12 bases between. This CDR3 is built from 12 residues. Germline V gene data show CDR1 as SQVTM and CDR2 as ANQGSEA. The CDR3 protein is CSVEPGGSGYTF. In DNA, the CDR3 is TGCAGCGTTGAACCGGGAGGGAGCGGCTACACCTTC.

The V gene is TRBV9, the J gene TRBJ2-1; TRBD2 aligns across 11 bases. Germline values: CDR1 SGDLS, CDR2 YYNGEE. This CDR3 region has 15 residues. The V and J ends lost 6 bases and 9 bases, in that order; junction bases with no gene match: 11. This CDR3 is CASTANLAGGGEQFF. CDR3 in DNA: TGTGCCAGCACCGCCAATCTAGCGGGAGGAGGTGAGCAGTTCTTC. Full variable domain (outside the CDR3, taken from reference TRBV9 and TRBJ2-1): DSGVTQTPKHLITATGQRVTLRCSPRSGDLSVYWYQQSLDQGLQFLIQYYNGEERAKGNILERFSAQQFPDLHSELNLSSLELGDSALYFCASTANLAGGGEQFFGPGTRLTVL.

The chain is built from TRBV3-1 and TRBJ2-7; 10 nucleotides agree with TRBD2. J gave up 2 bases and V 0 bases, and 4 bases lay outside the gene matches. Germline lookup yields CDR1 LGHDT and CDR2 YNNKEL (reference sequence). The CDR3 covers 16 residues. The CDR3 nucleotides are TGTGCCAGCAGCCAAGATCCTAGCGGGAGTGCCTACGAGCAGTACTTC. This codes for CASSQDPSGSAYEQYF.

This clonotype was seen repeatedly, ten times or more. The chain links TRBV4-3 to TRBJ2-6; D is uncertain. This CDR3 has 16 residues. Trimming left V 0 bases short and J 0 bases short, with 6 bases between. Per the germline V gene, CDR1 is LGHNA and CDR2 is YSLEER. The CDR3 nucleotides are TGCGCCAGCAGCCAAGATCTGAGCTCTGGGGCCAACGTCCTGACTTTC. It is translated as CASSQDLSSGANVLTF.

The chain couples TRBV20-1 to TRBJ2-3, with no clear D. This CDR3 has 12 residues. V lost 7 bases and J 2 bases, leaving 10 bases between the germline ends. Per the germline V gene, CDR1 is DFQATT and CDR2 is SNEGSKA (reference sequence). CDR3 bases: TGCAGTGTTATGGGCTCCACAGATACGCAGTATTTT. This encodes CSVMGSTDTQYF.

The table lists this clonotype with many counts. V and J are TRBV29-1 and TRBJ2-2, with a weak D call TRBD1 (5 bases). Germline CDR1 and CDR2: SQVTM and ANQGSEA. Between the trimmed V and J ends, which lost 2 bases and 3 bases, there was a span of 7 bases. The CDR3 totals 13 residues. The CDR3 is CSVEKGDTGELFF. The CDR3 coding sequence is TGCAGCGTTGAAAAAGGGGACACCGGGGAGCTGTTTTTT.

This clonotype showed up just a few times. The gene calls are TRBV29-1 and TRBJ2-7, with a tentative D call TRBD1 (6 bases). Looked up from germline, CDR1 is SQVTM and CDR2 is ANQGSEA. This CDR3 comprises 12 residues. Trimming left V 6 bases short and J 4 bases short, with 13 bases between. DNA of the CDR3: TGCAGCGTCGGACAGACCCAATACGAGCAGTACTTC. This sequence encodes CSVGQTQYEQYF.